This T cell receptor beta chain was sequenced in a study of blood T cell repertoires in COVID-19. Sequenced by immunoSEQ multiplex PCR; TCRdb stores in-frame clones only, minus some. The repertoire holds more than 200,000 clones, with around 90% as singletons. Germline V gene lookup returns CDR1 SGHTA and CDR2 FQGNSA. The CDR3 loop spans 16 amino acids. V lost 0 bases and J lost 10, with 16 bases in between. This receptor was identified in a man aged 30 to 45 in a cohort exposed to, infected with or recovered from COVID-19 (not recorded which). Material: PBMCs or T cells enriched from blood (not recorded which). The V and J genes are TRBV7-2 and TRBJ1-6; no clear D gene. The CDR3 spells CASSLAWQGRESPLHF. Written as DNA, the CDR3 is TGTGCCAGCAGCTTAGCATGGCAAGGGCGGGAATCACCCCTCCACTTT.